The rows below give T cell receptor beta chains drawn from one sample of a study of blood T cell repertoires in COVID-19. Using immunoSEQ multiplex PCR, the repertoire was profiled, and TCRdb retains in-frame clones only, with some absent. The repertoire holds about 240,000 clones, approximately 90% seen once, with 8% to 10% in the top ten. Sequenced material: PBMCs or T cells enriched from blood (not recorded which). The receptor source for this set is a man aged 35 to 55 who had recovered from COVID-19. Each CDR3 is given with its conserved first and last residue. D genes are given only for firm matches. Expanded clones are given a class, and other clones once, few, many or no size at all.

-	TRBJ1-1	-	TRBV6-5	CASSYRRPTNTEAFF	TGTGCCAGCAGTTACCGGAGACCGACGAACACTGAAGCTTTCTTT
-	TRBJ2-2	-	TRBV21-1	CASSNFRAGELFF	TGTGCCAGCAGCAACTTTCGGGCCGGGGAGCTGTTTTTT
TRBD2	TRBJ2-4	-	TRBV3-1/TRBV3-2	CASSQGLWGYGGGPDIQYF	TGTGCCAGCAGCCAAGGGTTATGGGGGTATGGGGGAGGGCCGGACATTCAGTACTTC
TRBD2	TRBJ2-7	-	TRBV6-5	CASSYSDSGSYEQYF	TGTGCCAGCAGTTACTCGGATAGCGGGTCCTACGAGCAGTACTTC
-	TRBJ2-1	-	TRBV2	CASRTPRGGANNEQFF	TGTGCCAGCAGGACCCCAAGGGGGGGCGCGAACAATGAGCAGTTCTTC
TRBD2	TRBJ2-5	-	TRBV5-8	CASSESGIQETQYF	TGTGCCAGCAGCGAAAGCGGGATACAAGAGACCCAGTACTTC
TRBD2	TRBJ2-4	few	TRBV5-1	CASSLGGGVGLAGGIAKNIQYF	TGCGCCAGCAGCCTGGGAGGGGGCGTCGGCCTAGCGGGAGGGATAGCCAAAAACATTCAGTACTTC
-	TRBJ2-2	-	TRBV15	CATSSGLGSAEGHGELFF	TGTGCCACCAGCTCCGGCCTCGGGTCGGCAGAAGGTCACGGGGAGCTGTTTTTT
-	TRBJ1-5	-	TRBV27	CASSFFNQPQHF	TGTGCCAGCAGTTTCTTTAATCAGCCCCAGCATTTT
-	TRBJ1-6	-	TRBV27	CASSPPRSYNSPLHF	TGTGCCAGCAGTCCCCCCCGTTCCTATAATTCACCCCTCCACTTT
TRBD1	TRBJ2-7	-	TRBV9	CASSAGTGGLYEQYF	TGTGCCAGCAGCGCCGGGACAGGGGGCCTTTACGAGCAGTACTTC
-	TRBJ2-7	-	TRBV6-2/TRBV6-3	CASSLPGTPVRGQYF	TGTGCCAGCAGTTTGCCCGGGACACCGGTACGAGGGCAGTACTTC
-	TRBJ2-7	-	TRBV12-3/TRBV12-4	CASSFSGVHQYF	TGTGCCAGCAGTTTTTCAGGGGTTCACCAGTACTTC
-	TRBJ1-5	-	TRBV28	CASSLVTGGANQPQHF	TGTGCCAGCAGTTTAGTGACAGGTGGGGCCAATCAGCCCCAGCATTTT
TRBD1	TRBJ1-5	-	TRBV7-9	CASSSGGQPQHF	TGTGCCAGCAGCTCAGGGGGCCAGCCCCAGCATTTT
-	TRBJ2-7	once	TRBV7-2	CASSLRQITGAFSYEQYF	TGTGCCAGCAGCTTGAGACAGATAACGGGAGCCTTCTCCTACGAGCAGTACTTC
-	TRBJ2-5	-	TRBV3-1/TRBV3-2	CASSQVGGAKKTQYF	TGTGCCAGCAGCCAAGTCGGTGGGGCTAAGAAGACCCAGTACTTC
TRBD2	TRBJ2-5	once	TRBV11-2	CASSSGLAVTETQYF	TGTGCCAGCAGCTCCGGACTAGCGGTGACAGAGACCCAGTACTTC
TRBD2	TRBJ2-1	-	TRBV9	CASSVAAGGFYEQFF	TGTGCCAGCAGCGTAGCAGCGGGGGGGTTTTATGAGCAGTTCTTC
TRBD1	TRBJ1-1	-	TRBV19	CASSIVGTGGSEAFF	TGTGCCAGTAGTATAGTCGGTACAGGGGGCTCTGAAGCTTTCTTT
TRBD1	TRBJ1-4	-	TRBV5-8	CASSYLGQATNEKLFF	TGTGCCAGCAGCTACCTGGGACAGGCAACTAATGAAAAACTGTTTTTT
TRBD1	TRBJ1-1	few	TRBV7-3	CASSLLGTGGGTEAFF	TGTGCCAGCAGCCTACTAGGGACAGGAGGAGGGACTGAAGCTTTCTTT
-	TRBJ1-5	-	TRBV7-8	CASSVEGVHQPQHF	TGTGCCAGCAGCGTCGAAGGGGTTCATCAGCCCCAGCATTTT
-	TRBJ2-3	-	TRBV6-2/TRBV6-3	CASSYSRGAPSGTDTQYF	TGTGCCAGCAGTTACAGCCGGGGGGCCCCATCGGGCACAGATACGCAGTATTTT
TRBD2	TRBJ2-2	-	TRBV12-5	CASGLSWSGSRGSSLFF	TGTGCTAGTGGTTTGTCGTGGAGCGGGAGCCGGGGCAGTAGTCTGTTTTTT
TRBD2	TRBJ2-7	-	TRBV7-2	CASSSAKTSGRASEQYF	TGTGCCAGCAGCTCGGCAAAGACTAGCGGGAGGGCCTCCGAGCAGTACTTC
TRBD1	TRBJ2-1	-	TRBV6-1	CASSEVQGAYNEQFF	TGTGCCAGCAGTGAAGTGCAGGGGGCCTACAATGAGCAGTTCTTC
TRBD1	TRBJ1-1	few	TRBV6-2/TRBV6-3	CASSYTPPQGEFTEAFF	TGTGCCAGCAGTTACACCCCACCTCAGGGGGAATTCACTGAAGCTTTCTTT
TRBD2	TRBJ2-7	once	TRBV29-1	CSVAGGYSYEQYF	TGCAGCGTCGCGGGAGGTTACTCCTACGAGCAGTACTTC
TRBD2	TRBJ2-3	-	TRBV9	CASSPRDLAGVTDTQYF	TGTGCCAGCAGCCCGAGGGACCTAGCGGGGGTCACAGATACGCAGTATTTT
TRBD1	TRBJ1-3	-	TRBV18	CASSPRTGISSGNTIYF	TGTGCCAGCTCACCGCGGACAGGGATAAGCTCTGGAAACACCATATATTTT
-	TRBJ2-6	-	TRBV7-3	CASRPTGSGANVLTF	TGTGCCAGCAGACCAACAGGGTCTGGGGCCAACGTCCTGACTTTC
TRBD2	TRBJ2-1	-	TRBV19	CASSVTAGVGGFF	TGTGCCAGTAGCGTAACCGCGGGAGTGGGTGGGTTCTTC
-	TRBJ2-7	once	TRBV9	CASSVVAGQLTPMYSYEQYF	TGTGCCAGCAGCGTAGTTGCTGGACAGTTAACGCCGATGTACTCCTACGAGCAGTACTTC
-	TRBJ1-4	-	TRBV7-6	CASSLVSGRQGEKLFF	TGTGCCAGCAGCTTAGTTAGTGGTCGGCAGGGTGAAAAACTGTTTTTT
-	TRBJ1-6	once	TRBV19	CASSISGSSYNSPLHF	TGTGCCAGTAGTATATCTGGGAGCTCCTATAATTCACCCCTCCACTTT
-	TRBJ1-2	once	TRBV24-1	CATLLEQAYGYTF	TGTGCCACCCTTTTGGAACAGGCCTATGGCTACACCTTC
TRBD1	TRBJ1-5	-	TRBV2	CASSVDRVSNQPQHF	TGTGCCAGCAGTGTTGACAGGGTTAGCAATCAGCCCCAGCATTTT
-	TRBJ2-2	-	TRBV6-4	CASSDSTGDTGELFF	TGTGCCAGCAGTGACTCCACGGGGGACACCGGGGAGCTGTTTTTT
-	TRBJ2-5	-	TRBV5-4	CASSVGETQYF	TGTGCCAGCAGCGTCGGAGAGACCCAGTACTTC
-	TRBJ2-7	-	TRBV9	CASSVGGDEQYF	TGTGCCAGCAGCGTAGGGGGCGACGAGCAGTACTTC
-	TRBJ2-5	-	TRBV28	CASSTRQMQETQYF	TGTGCCAGCAGCACAAGACAGATGCAAGAGACCCAGTACTTC
-	TRBJ1-4	once	TRBV4-3	CASQGPNEKLFF	TGCGCCAGCCAGGGGCCCAATGAAAAACTGTTTTTT
-	TRBJ1-1	-	TRBV6-5	CASSYSISVNTEAFF	TGTGCCAGCAGTTACTCGATATCAGTTAACACTGAAGCTTTCTTT
TRBD2	TRBJ2-7	once	TRBV7-2	CASSSTSGTHEQYF	TGTGCCAGCAGCAGTACTAGCGGGACCCACGAGCAGTACTTC
TRBD2	TRBJ2-7	-	TRBV15	CATSRSGSSYEQYF	TGTGCCACCAGCAGGAGCGGGAGTTCCTACGAGCAGTACTTC
TRBD1	TRBJ2-2	-	TRBV4-3	CASSRLTGQWNTGELFF	TGCGCCAGCAGTCGGCTTACGGGACAGTGGAACACCGGGGAGCTGTTTTTT
-	TRBJ1-3	-	TRBV7-2	CASTQTGNTIYF	TGTGCCAGCACTCAGACTGGAAACACCATATATTTT
TRBD1	TRBJ1-4	-	TRBV30	CAFQGANEKLFF	TGTGCCTTTCAGGGGGCTAATGAAAAACTGTTTTTT
-	TRBJ1-5	-	TRBV5-5	CASSPGNPVHQPQHF	TGTGCCAGCAGCCCCGGGAACCCAGTCCATCAGCCCCAGCATTTT
TRBD1	TRBJ2-2	-	TRBV25-1	CASSRQGDTGELFF	TGTGCCAGCAGTCGGCAGGGGGACACCGGGGAGCTGTTTTTT
TRBD1	TRBJ1-2	-	TRBV30	CAWGPGQVLGYTF	TGTGCCTGGGGACCCGGACAGGTACTTGGCTACACCTTC
TRBD1	TRBJ1-6	-	TRBV18	CASSLADRGHNSPLHF	TGTGCCAGCTCACTAGCCGACAGGGGGCATAATTCACCCCTCCACTTT
-	TRBJ2-3	-	TRBV6-5	CASSRDSTDTQYF	TGTGCCAGCAGTCGGGACTCGACAGATACGCAGTATTTT
TRBD1	TRBJ2-1	-	TRBV27	CASSSRQGFHNEQFF	TGTGCCAGCAGCTCCCGACAGGGTTTCCACAATGAGCAGTTCTTC
-	TRBJ1-2	-	TRBV10-1	CASSEQMHYGYTF	TGCGCCAGCAGTGAACAGATGCACTATGGCTACACCTTC